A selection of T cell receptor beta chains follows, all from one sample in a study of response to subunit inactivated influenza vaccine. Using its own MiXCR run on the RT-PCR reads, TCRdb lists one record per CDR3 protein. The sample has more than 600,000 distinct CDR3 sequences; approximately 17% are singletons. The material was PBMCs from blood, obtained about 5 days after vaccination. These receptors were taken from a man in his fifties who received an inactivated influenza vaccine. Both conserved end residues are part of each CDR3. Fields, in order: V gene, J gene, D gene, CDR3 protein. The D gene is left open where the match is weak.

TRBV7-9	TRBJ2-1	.	CASSQNRALVWDEQFF
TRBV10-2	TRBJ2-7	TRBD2	CASSESSGGAKEQYF
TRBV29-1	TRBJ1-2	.	CSVESRVYGYTF
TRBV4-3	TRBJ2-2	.	CASSPRQPYTGELFF
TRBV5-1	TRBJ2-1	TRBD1	CASMGTGVSNEQFF
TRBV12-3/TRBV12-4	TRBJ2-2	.	CASSQTGNTGELFF
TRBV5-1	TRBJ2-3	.	CASSTDGHTDTQYF
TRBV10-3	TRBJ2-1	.	CAISESKGYSYNEQFF
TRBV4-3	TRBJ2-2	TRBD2	CASSQDSGTNTGELFF
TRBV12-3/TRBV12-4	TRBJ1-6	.	CASSLEGLGSPLHF
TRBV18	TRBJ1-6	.	CASSPASRSSYNSPLHF
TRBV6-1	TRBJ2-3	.	CASSEAGHETDTQYF
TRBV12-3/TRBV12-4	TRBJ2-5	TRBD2	CASSLWSGLAGVKQETQYF
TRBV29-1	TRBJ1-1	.	CSVTSGSNTEAFF
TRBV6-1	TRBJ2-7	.	CASSPDFRVSYEQYF
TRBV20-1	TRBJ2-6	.	CSARQGAGANVLTF
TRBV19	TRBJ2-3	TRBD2	CASSTNSGIRVSTDTQYF
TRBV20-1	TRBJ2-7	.	CSADLDSTYEQYF
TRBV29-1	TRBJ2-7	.	CSARPLARGEQYF
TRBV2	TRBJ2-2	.	CASTWTAAGTGELFF
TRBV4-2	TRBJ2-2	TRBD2	CACSQAGASGELFF
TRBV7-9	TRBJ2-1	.	CASSLGGIDNEQFF
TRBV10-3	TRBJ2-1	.	CAISGQEVYNEQFF
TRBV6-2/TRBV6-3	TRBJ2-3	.	CASSYRPLAPTDTQYF